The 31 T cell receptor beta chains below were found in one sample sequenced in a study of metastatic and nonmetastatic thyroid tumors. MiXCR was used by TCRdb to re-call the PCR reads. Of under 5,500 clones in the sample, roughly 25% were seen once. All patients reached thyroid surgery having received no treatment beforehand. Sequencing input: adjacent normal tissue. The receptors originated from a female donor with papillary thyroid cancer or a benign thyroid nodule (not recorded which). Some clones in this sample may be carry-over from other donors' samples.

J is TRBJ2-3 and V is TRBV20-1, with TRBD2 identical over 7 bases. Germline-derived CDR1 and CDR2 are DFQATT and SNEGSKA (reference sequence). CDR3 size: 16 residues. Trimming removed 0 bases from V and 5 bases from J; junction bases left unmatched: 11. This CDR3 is CSARDHASGLKDTQYF. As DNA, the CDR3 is TGCAGTGCTAGAGATCACGCTAGCGGCCTTAAAGATACGCAGTATTTT.

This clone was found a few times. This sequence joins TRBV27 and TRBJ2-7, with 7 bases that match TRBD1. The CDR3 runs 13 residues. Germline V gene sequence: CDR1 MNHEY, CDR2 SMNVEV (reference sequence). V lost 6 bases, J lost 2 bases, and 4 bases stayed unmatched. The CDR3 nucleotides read TGTGCCAGCAGCGGGACAGAGCCCTACGAGCAGTACTTC. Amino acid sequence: CASSGTEPYEQYF.

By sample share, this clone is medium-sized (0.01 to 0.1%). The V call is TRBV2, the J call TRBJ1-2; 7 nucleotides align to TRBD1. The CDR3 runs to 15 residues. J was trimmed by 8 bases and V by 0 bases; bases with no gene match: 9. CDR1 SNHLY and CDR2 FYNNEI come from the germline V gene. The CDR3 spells CASSEASRQGQGYTF. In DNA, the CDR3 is TGTGCCAGCAGTGAAGCGTCTAGACAGGGACAGGGCTACACCTTC. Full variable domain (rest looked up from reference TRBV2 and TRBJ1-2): EPEVTQTPSHQVTQMGQEVILRCVPISNHLYFYWYRQILGQKVEFLVSFYNNEISEKSEIFDDQFSVERPDGSNFTLKIRSTKLEDSAMYFCASSEASRQGQGYTFGSGTRLTVV.

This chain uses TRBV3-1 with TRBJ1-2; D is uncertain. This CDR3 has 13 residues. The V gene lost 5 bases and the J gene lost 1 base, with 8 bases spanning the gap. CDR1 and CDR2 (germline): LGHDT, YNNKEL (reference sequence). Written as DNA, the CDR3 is TGTGCCAGCAGCGTTGGTCTTAACTATGGCTACACCTTC. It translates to CASSVGLNYGYTF. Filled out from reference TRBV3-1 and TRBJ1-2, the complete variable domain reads DTAVSQTPKYLVTQMGNDKSIKCEQNLGHDTMYWYKQDSKKFLKIMFSYNNKELIINETVPNRFSPKSPDKAHLNLHINSLELGDSAVYFCASSVGLNYGYTFGSGTRLTVV.

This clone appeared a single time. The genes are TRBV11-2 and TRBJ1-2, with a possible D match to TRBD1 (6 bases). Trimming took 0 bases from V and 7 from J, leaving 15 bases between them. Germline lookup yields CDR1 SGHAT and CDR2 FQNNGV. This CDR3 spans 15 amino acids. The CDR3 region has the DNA TGTGCCAGCAGCTTAGAACGATGTGGGGGCCTTGGCTACACCTTC. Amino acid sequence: CASSLERCGGLGYTF.

CDR3 nucleotide sequence: TGCGCCAGCAGTAATCGCGGGGGGCCCAGTGAGCAGTACTTC. The encoded protein is CASSNRGGPSEQYF. V usage is TRBV5-1 and J usage is TRBJ2-7; 8 nucleotides agree with TRBD2. The CDR3 is made up of 14 amino acids. Germline trimming cut 5 bases from V and 7 bases from J; bases unmatched to any gene: 11. Germline CDR1 reads SGHRS; CDR2 reads YFSETQ.

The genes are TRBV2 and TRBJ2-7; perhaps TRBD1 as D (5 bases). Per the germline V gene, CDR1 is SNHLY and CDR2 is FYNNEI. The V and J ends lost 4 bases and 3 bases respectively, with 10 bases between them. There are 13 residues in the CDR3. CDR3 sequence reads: CASSATDFYEQYF. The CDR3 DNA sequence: TGTGCCAGCAGTGCGACAGACTTCTACGAGCAGTACTTC.

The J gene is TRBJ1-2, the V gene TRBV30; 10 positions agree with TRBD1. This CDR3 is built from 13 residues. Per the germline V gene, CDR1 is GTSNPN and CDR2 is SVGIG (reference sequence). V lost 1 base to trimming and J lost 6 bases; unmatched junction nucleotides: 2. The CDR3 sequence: CAWSAGTGDGYTF. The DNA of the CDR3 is TGTGCCTGGAGTGCCGGGACAGGGGATGGCTACACCTTC.

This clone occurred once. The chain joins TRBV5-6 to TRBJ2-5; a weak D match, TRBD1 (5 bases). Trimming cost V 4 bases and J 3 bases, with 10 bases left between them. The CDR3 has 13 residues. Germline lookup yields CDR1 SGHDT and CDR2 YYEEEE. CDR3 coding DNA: TGTGCCAGCAGCGTCGTAGGGGAAGAGACCCAGTACTTC. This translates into CASSVVGEETQYF.

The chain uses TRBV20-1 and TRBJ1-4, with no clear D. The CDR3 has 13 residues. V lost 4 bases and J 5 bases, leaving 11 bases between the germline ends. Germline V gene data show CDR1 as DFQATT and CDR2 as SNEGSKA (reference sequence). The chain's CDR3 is CSAMAVENEKLFF. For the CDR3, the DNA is TGCAGTGCTATGGCAGTCGAAAATGAAAAACTGTTTTTT.

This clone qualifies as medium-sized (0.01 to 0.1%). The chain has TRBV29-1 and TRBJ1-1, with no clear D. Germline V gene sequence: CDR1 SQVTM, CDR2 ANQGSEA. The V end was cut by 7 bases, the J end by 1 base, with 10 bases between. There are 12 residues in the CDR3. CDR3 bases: TGCAGCGCCTCGCTACCGAACACTGAAGCTTTCTTT. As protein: CSASLPNTEAFF. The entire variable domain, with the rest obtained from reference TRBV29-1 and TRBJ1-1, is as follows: SAVISQKPSRDICQRGTSLTIQCQVDSQVTMMFWYRQQPGQSLTLIATANQGSEATYESGFVIDKFPISRPNLTFSTLTVSNMSPEDSSIYLCSASLPNTEAFFGQGTRLTVV.

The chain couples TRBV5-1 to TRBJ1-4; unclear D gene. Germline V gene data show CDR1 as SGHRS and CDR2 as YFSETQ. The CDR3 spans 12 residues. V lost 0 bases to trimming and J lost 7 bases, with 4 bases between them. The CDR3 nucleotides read TGCGCCAGCAGCTTGGGGGGTGAAAAACTGTTTTTT. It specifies CASSLGGEKLFF.

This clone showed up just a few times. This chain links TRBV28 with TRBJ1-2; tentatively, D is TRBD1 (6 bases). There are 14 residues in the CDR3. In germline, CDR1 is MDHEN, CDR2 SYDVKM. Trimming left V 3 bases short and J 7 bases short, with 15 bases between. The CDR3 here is CASSFGGAWSGYTF. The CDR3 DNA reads TGTGCCAGCAGTTTCGGGGGGGCGTGGAGTGGCTACACCTTC.

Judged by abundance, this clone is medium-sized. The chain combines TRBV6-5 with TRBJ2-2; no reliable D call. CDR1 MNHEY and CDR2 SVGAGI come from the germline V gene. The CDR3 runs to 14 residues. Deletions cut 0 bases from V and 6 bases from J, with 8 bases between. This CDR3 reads CASSYSTVAGELFF. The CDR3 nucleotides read TGTGCCAGCAGTTACTCGACTGTAGCCGGGGAGCTGTTTTTT.

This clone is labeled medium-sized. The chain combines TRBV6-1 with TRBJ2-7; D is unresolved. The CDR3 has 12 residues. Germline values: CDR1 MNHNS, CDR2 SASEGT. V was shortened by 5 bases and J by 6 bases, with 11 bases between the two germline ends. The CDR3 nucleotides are TGTGCCAGCAGTTCGACCATTGGCGAGCAGTACTTC. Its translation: CASSSTIGEQYF.

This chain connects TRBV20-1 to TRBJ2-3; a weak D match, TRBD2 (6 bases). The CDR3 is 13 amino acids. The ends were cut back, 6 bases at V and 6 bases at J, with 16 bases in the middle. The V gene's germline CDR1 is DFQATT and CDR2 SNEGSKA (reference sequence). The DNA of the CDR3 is TGCAGTGCCTCCTCGGAGGGCCACGATACGCAGTATTTT. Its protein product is CSASSEGHDTQYF.

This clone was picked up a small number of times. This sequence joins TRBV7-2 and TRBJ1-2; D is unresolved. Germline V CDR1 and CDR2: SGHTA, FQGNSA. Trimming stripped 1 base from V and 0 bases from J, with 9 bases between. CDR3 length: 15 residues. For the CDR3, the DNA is TGTGCCAGCAGCTTAGTCGGCTTTCCTAACTATGGCTACACCTTC. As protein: CASSLVGFPNYGYTF.

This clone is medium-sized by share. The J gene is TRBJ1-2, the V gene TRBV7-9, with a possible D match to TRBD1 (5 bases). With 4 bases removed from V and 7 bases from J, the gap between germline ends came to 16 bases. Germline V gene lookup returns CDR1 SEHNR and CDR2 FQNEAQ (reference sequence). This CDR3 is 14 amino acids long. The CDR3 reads CASSSSGAGLGYTF. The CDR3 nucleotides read TGTGCCAGCAGCTCCTCTGGGGCAGGTCTTGGCTACACCTTC.

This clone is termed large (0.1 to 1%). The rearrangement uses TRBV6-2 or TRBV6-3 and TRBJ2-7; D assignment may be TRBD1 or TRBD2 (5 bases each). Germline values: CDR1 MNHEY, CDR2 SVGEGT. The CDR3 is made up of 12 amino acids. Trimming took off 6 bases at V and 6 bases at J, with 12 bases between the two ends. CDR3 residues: CASSPGTLEQYF. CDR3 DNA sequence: TGTGCCAGCAGCCCCGGGACGCTCGAGCAGTACTTC.

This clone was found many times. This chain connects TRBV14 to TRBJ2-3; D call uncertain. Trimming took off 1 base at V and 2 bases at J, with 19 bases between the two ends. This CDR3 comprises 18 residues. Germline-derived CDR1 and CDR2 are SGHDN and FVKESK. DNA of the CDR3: TGTGCCAGCAGCCAAGTTGCCCCACAAGGGTGGGACACAGATACGCAGTATTTT. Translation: CASSQVAPQGWDTDTQYF. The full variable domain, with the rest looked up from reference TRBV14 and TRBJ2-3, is EAGVTQFPSHSVIEKGQTVTLRCDPISGHDNLYWYRRVMGKEIKFLLHFVKESKQDESGMPNNRFLAERTGGTYSTLKVQPAELEDSGVYFCASSQVAPQGWDTDTQYFGPGTRLTVL.

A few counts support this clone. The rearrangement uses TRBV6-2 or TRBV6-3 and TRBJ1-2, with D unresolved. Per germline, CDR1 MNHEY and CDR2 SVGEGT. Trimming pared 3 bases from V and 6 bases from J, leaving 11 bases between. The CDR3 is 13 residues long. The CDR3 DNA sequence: TGTGCCAGCAGTTATAAGGCAGTCAATGGCTACACCTTC. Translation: CASSYKAVNGYTF.

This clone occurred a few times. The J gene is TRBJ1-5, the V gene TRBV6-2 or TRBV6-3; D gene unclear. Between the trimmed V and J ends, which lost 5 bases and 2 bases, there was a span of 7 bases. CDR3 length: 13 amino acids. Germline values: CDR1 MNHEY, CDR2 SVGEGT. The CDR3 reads CASSPLGNQPQHF. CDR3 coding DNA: TGTGCCAGCAGTCCCCTTGGCAATCAGCCCCAGCATTTT.

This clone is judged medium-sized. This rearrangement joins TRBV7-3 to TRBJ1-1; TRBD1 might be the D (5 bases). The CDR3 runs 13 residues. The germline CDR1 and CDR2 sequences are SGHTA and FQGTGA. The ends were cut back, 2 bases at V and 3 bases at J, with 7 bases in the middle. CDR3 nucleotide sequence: TGTGCCAGCAGCTTACGGGGGGACACTGAAGCTTTCTTT. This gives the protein CASSLRGDTEAFF.

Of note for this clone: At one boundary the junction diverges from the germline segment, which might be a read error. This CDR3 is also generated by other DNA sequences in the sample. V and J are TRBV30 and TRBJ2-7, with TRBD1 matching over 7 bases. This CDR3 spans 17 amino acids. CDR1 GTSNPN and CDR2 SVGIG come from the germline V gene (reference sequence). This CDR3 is CAWSAPGQAEFSYEQYF. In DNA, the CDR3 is TGTGCCTGGAGCGCCCCTGGACAGGCGGAATTTTCATACGAGCAGTATTTC.

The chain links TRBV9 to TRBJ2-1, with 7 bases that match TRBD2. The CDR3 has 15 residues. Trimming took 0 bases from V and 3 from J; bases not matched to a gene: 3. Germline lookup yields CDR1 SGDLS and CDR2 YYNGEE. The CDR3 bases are TGTGCCAGCAGCGTAGGCGGGAGACTCTACAATGAGCAGTTCTTC. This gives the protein CASSVGGRLYNEQFF.

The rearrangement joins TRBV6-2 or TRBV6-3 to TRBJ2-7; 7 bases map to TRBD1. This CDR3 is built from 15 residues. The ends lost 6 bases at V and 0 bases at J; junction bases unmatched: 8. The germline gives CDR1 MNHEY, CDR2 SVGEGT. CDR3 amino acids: CASRFTTGSSYEQYF. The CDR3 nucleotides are TGTGCCAGCAGATTCACGACAGGGAGCTCCTACGAGCAGTACTTC.

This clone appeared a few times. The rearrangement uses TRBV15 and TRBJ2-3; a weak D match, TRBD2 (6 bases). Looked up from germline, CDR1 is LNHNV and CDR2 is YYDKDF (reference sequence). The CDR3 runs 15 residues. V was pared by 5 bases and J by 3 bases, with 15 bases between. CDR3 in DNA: TGTGCCACCAGCGAGGGAGGATTAGCGACAGATACGCAGTATTTT. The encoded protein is CATSEGGLATDTQYF.

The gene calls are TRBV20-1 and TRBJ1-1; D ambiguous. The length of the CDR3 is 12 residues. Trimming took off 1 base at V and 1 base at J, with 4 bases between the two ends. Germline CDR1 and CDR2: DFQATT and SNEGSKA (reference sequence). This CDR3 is CSARAKNTEAFF. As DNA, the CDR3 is TGCAGTGCTAGAGCAAAGAACACTGAAGCTTTCTTT.

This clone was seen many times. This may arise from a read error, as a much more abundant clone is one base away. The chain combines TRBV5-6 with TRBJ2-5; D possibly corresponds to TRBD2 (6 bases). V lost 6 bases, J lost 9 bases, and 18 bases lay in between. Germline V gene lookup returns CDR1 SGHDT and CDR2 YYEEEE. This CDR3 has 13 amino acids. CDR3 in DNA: TGTGCCAGCAAAGCTTTGGGTTGGGAGGCCCAGTACTTC. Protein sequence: CASKALGWEAQYF.

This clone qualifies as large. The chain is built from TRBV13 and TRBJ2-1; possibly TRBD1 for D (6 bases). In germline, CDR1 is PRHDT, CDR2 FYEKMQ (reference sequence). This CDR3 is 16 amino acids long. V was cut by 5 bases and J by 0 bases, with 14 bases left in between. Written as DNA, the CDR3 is TGTGCCAGCAGCGACCCAGGGGAAGGCTCCTACAATGAGCAGTTCTTC. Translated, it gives CASSDPGEGSYNEQFF.

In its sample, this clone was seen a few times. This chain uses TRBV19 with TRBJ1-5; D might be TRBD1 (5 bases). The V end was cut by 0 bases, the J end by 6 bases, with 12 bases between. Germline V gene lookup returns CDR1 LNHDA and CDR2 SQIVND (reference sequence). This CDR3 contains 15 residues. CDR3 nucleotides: TGTGCCAGTAGTATAGATCGGTGGACATTTCAGCCCCAGCATTTT. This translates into CASSIDRWTFQPQHF. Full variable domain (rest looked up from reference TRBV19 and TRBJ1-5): DGGITQSPKYLFRKEGQNVTLSCEQNLNHDAMYWYRQDPGQGLRLIYYSQIVNDFQKGDIAEGYSVSREKKESFPLTVTSAQKNPTAFYLCASSIDRWTFQPQHFGDGTRLSIL.